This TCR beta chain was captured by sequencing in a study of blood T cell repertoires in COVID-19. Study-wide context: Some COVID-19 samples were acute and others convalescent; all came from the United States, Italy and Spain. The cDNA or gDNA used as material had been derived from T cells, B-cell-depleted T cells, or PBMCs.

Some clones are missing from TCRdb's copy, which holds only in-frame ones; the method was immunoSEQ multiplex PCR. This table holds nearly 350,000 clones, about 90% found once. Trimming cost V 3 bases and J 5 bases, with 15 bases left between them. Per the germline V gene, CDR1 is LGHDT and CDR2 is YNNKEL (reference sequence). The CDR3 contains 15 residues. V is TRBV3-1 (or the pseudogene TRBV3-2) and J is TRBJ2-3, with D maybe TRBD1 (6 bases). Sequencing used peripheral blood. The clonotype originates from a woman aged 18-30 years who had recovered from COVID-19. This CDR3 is CASSQQGLQGDTQYF. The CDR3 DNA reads TGTGCCAGCAGCCAGCAGGGGCTTCAGGGAGATACGCAGTATTTT.